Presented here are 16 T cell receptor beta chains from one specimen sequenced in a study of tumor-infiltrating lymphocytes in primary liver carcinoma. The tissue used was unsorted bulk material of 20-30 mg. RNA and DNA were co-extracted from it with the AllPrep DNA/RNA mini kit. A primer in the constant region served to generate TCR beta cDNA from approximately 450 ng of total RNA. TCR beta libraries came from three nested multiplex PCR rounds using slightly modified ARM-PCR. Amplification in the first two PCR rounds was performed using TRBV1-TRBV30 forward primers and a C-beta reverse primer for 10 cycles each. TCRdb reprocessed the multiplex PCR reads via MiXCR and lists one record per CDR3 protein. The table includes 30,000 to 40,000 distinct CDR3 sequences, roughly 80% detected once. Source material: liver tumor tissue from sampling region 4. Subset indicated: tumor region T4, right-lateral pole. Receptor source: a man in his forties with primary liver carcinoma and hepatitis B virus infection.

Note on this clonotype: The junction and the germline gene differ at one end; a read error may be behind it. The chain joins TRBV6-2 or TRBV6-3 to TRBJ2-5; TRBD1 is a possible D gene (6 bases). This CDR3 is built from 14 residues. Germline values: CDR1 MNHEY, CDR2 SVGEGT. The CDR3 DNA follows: TGCGCCAGCGGTTCACGGACAGTTATGGAGACCCAGCACTTC. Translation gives CASGSRTVMETQHF.

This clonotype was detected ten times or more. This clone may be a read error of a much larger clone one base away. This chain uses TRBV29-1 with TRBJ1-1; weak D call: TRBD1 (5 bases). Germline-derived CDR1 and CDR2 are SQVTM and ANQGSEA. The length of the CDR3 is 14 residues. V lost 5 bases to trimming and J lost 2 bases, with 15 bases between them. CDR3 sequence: CSVLQTDSNTEAFF. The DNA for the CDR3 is TGCAGCGTTCTTCAGACAGACAGCAACACTGAAGCTTTCTTT.

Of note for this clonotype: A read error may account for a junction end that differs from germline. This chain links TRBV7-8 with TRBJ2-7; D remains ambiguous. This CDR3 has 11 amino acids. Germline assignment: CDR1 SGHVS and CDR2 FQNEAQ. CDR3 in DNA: TGTGCCGGCAGCTTATCCCACCAGCAGTACTTC. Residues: CAGSLSHQQYF.

CDR3: CSASPGLAGGEGYVGYEQFF. CDR3 bases: TGCAGTGCTAGCCCGGGACTAGCGGGAGGAGAGGGGTATGTTGGGTATGAGCAGTTCTTC. The gene calls are TRBV20-1 and TRBJ2-1; 15 nucleotides align to TRBD2. Germline assignment: CDR1 DFQATT and CDR2 SNEGSKA (reference sequence). The CDR3 runs 20 residues. V was clipped by 3 bases and J by 8 bases; unmatched bases: 20.

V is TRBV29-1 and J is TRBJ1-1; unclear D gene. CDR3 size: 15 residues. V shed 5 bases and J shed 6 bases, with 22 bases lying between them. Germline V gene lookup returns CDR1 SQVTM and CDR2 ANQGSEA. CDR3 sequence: CSVSPVWDMVAEAFF. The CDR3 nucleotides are TGCAGCGTTAGTCCAGTGTGGGATATGGTCGCTGAAGCTTTCTTT.

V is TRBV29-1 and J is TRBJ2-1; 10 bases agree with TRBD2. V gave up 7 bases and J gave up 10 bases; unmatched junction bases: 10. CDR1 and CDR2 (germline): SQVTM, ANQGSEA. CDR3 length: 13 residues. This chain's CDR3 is CSGVTSGFNEQFF. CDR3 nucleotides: TGCAGCGGTGTGACTAGCGGGTTCAACGAGCAGTTCTTC.

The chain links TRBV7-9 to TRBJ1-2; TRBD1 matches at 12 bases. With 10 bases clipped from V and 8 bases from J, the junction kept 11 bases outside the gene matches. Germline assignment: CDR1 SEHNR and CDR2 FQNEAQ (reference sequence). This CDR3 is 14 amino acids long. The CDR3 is CANRWDRGLHGYTF. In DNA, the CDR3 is TGTGCCAACAGATGGGACAGGGGGCTTCACGGCTACACCTTC.

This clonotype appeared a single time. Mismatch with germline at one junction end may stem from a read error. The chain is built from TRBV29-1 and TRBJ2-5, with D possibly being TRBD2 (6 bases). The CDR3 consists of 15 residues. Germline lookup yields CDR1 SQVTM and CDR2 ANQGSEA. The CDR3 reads CSVRTNRSWAETQYF. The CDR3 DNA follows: TGTAGCGTTCGGACTAACAGGAGTTGGGCAGAGACCCAGTACTTC.

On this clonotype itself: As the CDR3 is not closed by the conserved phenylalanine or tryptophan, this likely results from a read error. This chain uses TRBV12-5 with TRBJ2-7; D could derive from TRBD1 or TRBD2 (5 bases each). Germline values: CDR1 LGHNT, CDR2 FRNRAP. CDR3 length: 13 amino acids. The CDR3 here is CPSDGTGSYEQYL. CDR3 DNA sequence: TGTCCCAGTGATGGGACCGGTTCCTACGAGCAGTACCTC.

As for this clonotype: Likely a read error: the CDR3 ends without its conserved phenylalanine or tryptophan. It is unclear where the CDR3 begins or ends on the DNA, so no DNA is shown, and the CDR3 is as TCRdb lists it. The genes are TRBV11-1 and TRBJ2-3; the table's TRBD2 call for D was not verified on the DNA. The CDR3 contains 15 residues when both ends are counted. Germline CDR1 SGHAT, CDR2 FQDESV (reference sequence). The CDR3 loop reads CARSLPRESTDTHYL.

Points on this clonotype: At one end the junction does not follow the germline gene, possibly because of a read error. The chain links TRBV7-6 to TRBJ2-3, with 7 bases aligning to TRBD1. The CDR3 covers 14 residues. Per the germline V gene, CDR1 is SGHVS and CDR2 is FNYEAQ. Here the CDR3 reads CASSLATGADMQYF. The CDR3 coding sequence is TGTGCCAGCAGCTTAGCCACAGGGGCAGATATGCAGTATTTT.

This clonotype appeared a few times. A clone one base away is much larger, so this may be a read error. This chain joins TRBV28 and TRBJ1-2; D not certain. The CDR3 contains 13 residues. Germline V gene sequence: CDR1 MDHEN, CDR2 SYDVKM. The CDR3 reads CAGSFAQSYGYTF. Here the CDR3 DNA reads TGTGCCGGCAGTTTCGCACAGTCCTATGGCTACACCTTC.

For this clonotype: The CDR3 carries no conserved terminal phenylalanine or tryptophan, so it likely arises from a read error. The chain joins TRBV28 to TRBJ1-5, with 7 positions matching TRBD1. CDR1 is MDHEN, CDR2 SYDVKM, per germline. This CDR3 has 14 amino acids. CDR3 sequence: CTSSLGQVYQPQHS. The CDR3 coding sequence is TGTACCAGCAGTCTTGGACAGGTCTATCAGCCCCAGCATTCT.

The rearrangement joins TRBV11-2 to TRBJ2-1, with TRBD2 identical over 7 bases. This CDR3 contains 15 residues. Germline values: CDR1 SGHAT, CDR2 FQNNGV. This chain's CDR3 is CGNSFSGLLDNEQFF. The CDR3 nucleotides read TGTGGCAACAGCTTTAGCGGGCTACTCGACAATGAGCAGTTCTTC.

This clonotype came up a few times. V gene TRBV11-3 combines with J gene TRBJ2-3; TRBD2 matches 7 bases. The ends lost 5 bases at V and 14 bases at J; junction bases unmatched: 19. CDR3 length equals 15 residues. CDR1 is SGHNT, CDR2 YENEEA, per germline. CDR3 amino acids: CASSTGGLQGGTWYF. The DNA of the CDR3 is TGTGCCAGCAGCACGGGGGGACTCCAGGGCGGAACGTGGTATTTT.

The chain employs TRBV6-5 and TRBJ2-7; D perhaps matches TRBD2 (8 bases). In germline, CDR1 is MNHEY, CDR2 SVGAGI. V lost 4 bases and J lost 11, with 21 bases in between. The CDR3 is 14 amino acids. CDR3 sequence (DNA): TGTGCCAGCAGTTCTTCACCGGGAGGGGGCGAAGAGTACTTC. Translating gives CASSSSPGGGEEYF.